This T cell receptor (beta chain) was sequenced for a study of cytomegalovirus exposure and HLA in healthy donors. Whole-study results and caveats: Despite most TCR sequences being rare, some public TCRs occurred in many donors.

About this clone itself: Antigen specificity is unknown.

Between the trimmed V and J ends, which lost 6 bases and 3 bases, there was a span of 12 bases. The CDR3 length is 14 residues. Germline values: CDR1 MDHEN, CDR2 SYDVKM. Amplification used 60 Vbeta primers and 13 Jbeta primers. Here immunoSEQ multiplex PCR was the method, and the copy in TCRdb shows in-frame clones only, minus some. This sample has 110,000 or so clones, with less than 80% found just once. The sequenced sample consisted of PBMCs. V usage is TRBV28 and J usage is TRBJ1-5, with D unresolved. This receptor was obtained from a woman in her fifties or sixties in good health and CMV-seropositive. CDR3 region: CASSSAQDNQPQHF. In DNA form, the CDR3 reads TGTGCCAGCAGCTCAGCCCAGGACAATCAGCCCCAGCATTTT. Looking up the rest from reference TRBV28 and TRBJ1-5 gives the full variable domain: DVKVTQSSRYLVKRTGEKVFLECVQDMDHENMFWYRQDPGLGLRLIYFSYDVKMKEKGDIPEGYSVSREKKERFSLILESASTNQTSMYLCASSSAQDNQPQHFGDGTRLSIL.